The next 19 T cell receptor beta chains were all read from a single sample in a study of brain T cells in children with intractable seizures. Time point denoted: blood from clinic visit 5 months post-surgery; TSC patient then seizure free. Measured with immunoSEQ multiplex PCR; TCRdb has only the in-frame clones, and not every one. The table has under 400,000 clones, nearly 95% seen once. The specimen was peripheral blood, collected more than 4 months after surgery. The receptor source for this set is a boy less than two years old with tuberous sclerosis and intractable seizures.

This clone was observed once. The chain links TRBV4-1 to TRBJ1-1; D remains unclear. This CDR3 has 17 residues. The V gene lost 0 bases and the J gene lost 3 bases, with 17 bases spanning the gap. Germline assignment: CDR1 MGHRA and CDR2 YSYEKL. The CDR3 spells CASSQDSRRVGDTEAFF. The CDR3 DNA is TGCGCCAGCAGCCAAGATTCAAGAAGGGTTGGGGACACTGAAGCTTTCTTT.

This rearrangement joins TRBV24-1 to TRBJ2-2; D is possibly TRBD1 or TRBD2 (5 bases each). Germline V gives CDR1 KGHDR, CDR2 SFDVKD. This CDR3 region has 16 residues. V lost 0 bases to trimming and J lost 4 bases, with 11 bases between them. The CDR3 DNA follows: TGTGCCACCAGTGATTTGGGGGGTAGTGTCACCGGGGAGCTGTTTTTT. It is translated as CATSDLGGSVTGELFF.

As DNA, the CDR3 is TGTGCCTGGAGGGGACTAGCGCAAACCTACGAGCAGTACTTC. The encoded protein is CAWRGLAQTYEQYF. The rearrangement uses TRBV30 and TRBJ2-7; 10 nucleotides align to TRBD2. Per the germline V gene, CDR1 is GTSNPN and CDR2 is SVGIG (reference sequence). The V gene end was trimmed by 3 bases and the J gene end by 2 bases; junction bases not matched to a gene: 4. The CDR3 has 14 residues. The full variable domain, rest sourced from reference TRBV30 and TRBJ2-7, is SQTIHQWPATLVQPVGSPLSLECTVEGTSNPNLYWYRQAAGRGLQLLFYSVGIGQISSEVPQNLSASRPQDRQFILSSKKLLLSDSGFYLCAWRGLAQTYEQYFGPGTRLTVT.

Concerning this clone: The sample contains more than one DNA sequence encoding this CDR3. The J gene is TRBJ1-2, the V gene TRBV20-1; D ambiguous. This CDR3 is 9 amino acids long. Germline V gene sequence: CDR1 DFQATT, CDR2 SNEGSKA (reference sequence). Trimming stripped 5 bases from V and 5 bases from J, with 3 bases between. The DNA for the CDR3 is TGCAGTGCTCCGTATGGCTACACCTTC. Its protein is CSAPYGYTF.

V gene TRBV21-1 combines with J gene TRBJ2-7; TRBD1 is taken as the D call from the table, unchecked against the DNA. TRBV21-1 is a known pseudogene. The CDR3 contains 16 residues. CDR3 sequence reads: CASSKGGQGLAYEQYF. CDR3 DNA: TGTGCCAGCAGCAAAGGCGGACAGGGCCTCGCCTACGAGCAGTACTTC.

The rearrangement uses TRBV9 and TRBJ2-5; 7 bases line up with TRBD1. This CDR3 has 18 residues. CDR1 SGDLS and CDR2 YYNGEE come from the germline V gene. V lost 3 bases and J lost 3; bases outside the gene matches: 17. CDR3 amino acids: CASSGDPGQLYEKETQYF. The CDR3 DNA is TGTGCCAGCAGCGGAGACCCGGGACAGCTATACGAAAAAGAGACCCAGTACTTC.

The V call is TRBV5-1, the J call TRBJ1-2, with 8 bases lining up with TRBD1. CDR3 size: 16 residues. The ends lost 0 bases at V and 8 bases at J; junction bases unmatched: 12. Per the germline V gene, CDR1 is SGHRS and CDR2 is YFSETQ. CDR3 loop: CASSLVLDREAGGYTF. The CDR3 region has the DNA TGCGCCAGCAGCTTGGTGCTGGACAGGGAAGCTGGGGGCTACACCTTC.

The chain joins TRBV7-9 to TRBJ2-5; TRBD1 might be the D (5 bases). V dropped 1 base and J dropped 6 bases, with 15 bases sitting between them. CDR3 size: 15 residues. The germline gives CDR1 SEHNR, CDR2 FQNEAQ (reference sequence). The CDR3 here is CASSLGGARWKTQYF. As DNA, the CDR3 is TGTGCCAGCAGCTTAGGTGGGGCGCGTTGGAAGACCCAGTACTTC.

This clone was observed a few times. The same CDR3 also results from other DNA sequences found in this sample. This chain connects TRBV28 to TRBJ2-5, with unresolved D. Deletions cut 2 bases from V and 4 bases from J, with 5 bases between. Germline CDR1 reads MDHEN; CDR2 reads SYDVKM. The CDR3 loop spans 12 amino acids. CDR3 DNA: TGTGCCAGCAGTTTACTTTTAGAGACCCAGTACTTC. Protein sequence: CASSLLLETQYF.

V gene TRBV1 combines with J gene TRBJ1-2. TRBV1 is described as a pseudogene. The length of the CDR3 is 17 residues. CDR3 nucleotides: TGCACCAGCAGCCAAGGTATTCAATGGGGATTATTCCGAGGCTACACCTTC. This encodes CTSSQGIQWGLFRGYTF.

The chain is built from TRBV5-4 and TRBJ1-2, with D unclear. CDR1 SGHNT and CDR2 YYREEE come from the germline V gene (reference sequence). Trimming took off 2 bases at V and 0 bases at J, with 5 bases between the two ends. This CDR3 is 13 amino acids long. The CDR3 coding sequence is TGTGCCAGCAGCTTCCGGACTAACTATGGCTACACCTTC. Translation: CASSFRTNYGYTF.

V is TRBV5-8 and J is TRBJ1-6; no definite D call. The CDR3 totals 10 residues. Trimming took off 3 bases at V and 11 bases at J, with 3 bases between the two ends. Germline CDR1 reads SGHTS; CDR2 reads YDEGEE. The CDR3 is CASSSPPLHF. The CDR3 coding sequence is TGTGCCAGCAGCTCGCCACCCCTCCACTTT.

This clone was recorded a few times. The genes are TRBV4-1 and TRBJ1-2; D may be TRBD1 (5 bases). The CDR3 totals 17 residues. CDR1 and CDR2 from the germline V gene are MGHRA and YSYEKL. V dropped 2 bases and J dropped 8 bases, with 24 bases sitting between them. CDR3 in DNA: TGCGCCAGCAGCCAATCAATTGGGGGGACTACCGGCCCGGGCTACACCTTC. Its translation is CASSQSIGGTTGPGYTF.

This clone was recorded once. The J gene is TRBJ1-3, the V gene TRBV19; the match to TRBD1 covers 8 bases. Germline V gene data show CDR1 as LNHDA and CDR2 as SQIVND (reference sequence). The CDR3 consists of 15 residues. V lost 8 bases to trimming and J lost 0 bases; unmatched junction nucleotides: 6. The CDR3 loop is CASAGQADSGNTIYF. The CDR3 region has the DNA TGTGCCAGTGCGGGACAGGCCGACTCTGGAAACACCATATATTTT.

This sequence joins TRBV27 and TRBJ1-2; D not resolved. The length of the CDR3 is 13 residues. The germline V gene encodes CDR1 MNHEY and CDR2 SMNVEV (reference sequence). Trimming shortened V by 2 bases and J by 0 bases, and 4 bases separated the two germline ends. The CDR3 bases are TGTGCCAGCAGTTTAGGTGCTAACTATGGCTACACCTTC. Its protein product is CASSLGANYGYTF.

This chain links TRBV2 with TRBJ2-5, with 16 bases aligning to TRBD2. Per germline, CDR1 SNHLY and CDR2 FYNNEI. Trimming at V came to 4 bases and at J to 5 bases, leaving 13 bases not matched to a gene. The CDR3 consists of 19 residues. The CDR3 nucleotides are TGTGCCAGCAGTGGCCTCGGGACTAGCGGGGGGGCGTTCCTGGAGACCCAGTACTTC. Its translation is CASSGLGTSGGAFLETQYF.

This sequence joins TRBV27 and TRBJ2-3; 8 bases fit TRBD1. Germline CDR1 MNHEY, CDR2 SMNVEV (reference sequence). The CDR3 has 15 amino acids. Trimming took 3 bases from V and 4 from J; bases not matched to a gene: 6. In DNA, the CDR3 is TGTGCCAGCAGTTTTGTGGACAGGGTACCAGATACGCAGTATTTT. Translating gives CASSFVDRVPDTQYF.

CDR3 sequence (DNA): TGTGCCAGCAGTCCCGGGACAGACTATGGCTACACCTTC. Protein: CASSPGTDYGYTF. This sequence joins TRBV6-5 and TRBJ1-2; 7 nucleotides line up with TRBD1. J was trimmed by 3 bases and V by 5 bases; bases with no gene match: 3. CDR1 is MNHEY, CDR2 SVGAGI, per germline. The length of the CDR3 is 13 residues.

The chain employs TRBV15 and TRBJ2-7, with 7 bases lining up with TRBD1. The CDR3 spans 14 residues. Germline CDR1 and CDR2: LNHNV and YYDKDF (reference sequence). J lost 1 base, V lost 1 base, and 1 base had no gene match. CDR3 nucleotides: TGTGCCACCAGCAGAGGGGGACAGTCCTACGAGCAGTACTTC. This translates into CATSRGGQSYEQYF.